These 30 T cell receptor beta chains came from one sample sequenced in a study of identical twins. TCRdb passed the 5' RACE reads through MiXCR, listing each CDR3 protein once. This table has about 520,000 distinct CDR3 sequences, about 20% appearing once. The sample also formed part of further work on T cells expressing NK-cell markers.

What was sequenced was CD4+ T cells sorted from blood. The receptors here all came from a young woman in good health.

The rearrangement uses TRBV6-1 and TRBJ2-5; 7 bases are a match to TRBD1. The V gene's germline CDR1 is MNHNS and CDR2 SASEGT. The CDR3 spans 14 residues. V was clipped by 2 bases and J by 5 bases; unmatched bases: 5. The CDR3 spells CASSESQGRETQYF. The CDR3 region has the DNA TGTGCCAGCAGTGAATCACAGGGGCGGGAGACCCAGTACTTC.

The chain recombines TRBV9 with TRBJ1-6; D might be TRBD1 (5 bases). The CDR3 is made up of 14 amino acids. Germline assignment: CDR1 SGDLS and CDR2 YYNGEE. Trimming left V 3 bases short and J 7 bases short, with 11 bases between. CDR3 amino acids: CASSAGTLNSPLHF. The CDR3 region has the DNA TGTGCCAGCAGCGCCGGGACGCTAAATTCACCCCTCCACTTT.

This sequence joins TRBV20-1 and TRBJ2-7, with 8 positions matching TRBD1. The CDR3 runs to 12 residues. Trimming at V came to 6 bases and at J to 3 bases, leaving 4 bases not matched to a gene. Germline V CDR1 and CDR2: DFQATT, SNEGSKA (reference sequence). This chain's CDR3 is CSATGQVYEQYF. The DNA for the CDR3 is TGCAGTGCCACGGGACAGGTCTACGAGCAGTACTTC.

This rearrangement joins TRBV6-5 to TRBJ2-7, with 7 nucleotides matching TRBD2. V was clipped by 0 bases and J by 6 bases; unmatched bases: 8. The CDR3 length is 15 residues. From germline, CDR1 is MNHEY and CDR2 SVGAGI. The CDR3 here is CASSYSRLAISEQYF. The CDR3 DNA reads TGTGCCAGCAGTTACTCGAGACTAGCTATCTCCGAGCAGTACTTC.

The V and J genes are TRBV6-2 or TRBV6-3 and TRBJ2-1; the D gene is possibly TRBD1 (6 bases). V dropped 7 bases and J dropped 6 bases, with 13 bases sitting between them. The germline gives CDR1 MNHEY, CDR2 SVGEGT. The CDR3 has 13 amino acids. CDR3 sequence: CASTPGRGNEQFF. The DNA of the CDR3 is TGTGCCAGCACCCCGGGCAGGGGCAATGAGCAGTTCTTC.

This chain joins TRBV7-8 and TRBJ2-3, with unresolved D. CDR3 length: 13 residues. V lost 4 bases, J lost 0 bases, and 5 bases lay in between. Germline-derived CDR1 and CDR2 are SGHVS and FQNEAQ. Here the CDR3 reads CASSWASTDTQYF. The CDR3 bases are TGTGCCAGCAGCTGGGCTAGCACAGATACGCAGTATTTT.

This clonotype was counted between two and nine times. The chain is built from TRBV10-1 and TRBJ2-7; D might be TRBD1 or TRBD2, each matching 5 bases. V gave up 1 base and J gave up 6 bases, with 19 bases separating them. Germline V gene data show CDR1 as WNHNN and CDR2 as SYGVQD (reference sequence). CDR3 length: 16 residues. CDR3 sequence: CASSEWSGTELGEQYF. The CDR3 DNA follows: TGCGCCAGCAGTGAGTGGTCCGGGACGGAATTAGGCGAGCAGTACTTC.

The chain uses TRBV12-3 or TRBV12-4 and TRBJ2-4; TRBD1 aligns across 8 bases. The CDR3 runs 14 residues. J was trimmed by 7 bases and V by 3 bases; bases with no gene match: 5. CDR3 DNA: TGTGCCAGCAGTTTTTACAGGGGGAGGAACATTCAGTACTTC. Its protein is CASSFYRGRNIQYF.

The CDR3 DNA is TGTGCCAGTAGTGCATCAGTAGAAGCTTTCTTT. It yields the protein CASSASVEAFF. The chain has TRBV19 and TRBJ1-1; no reliable D call. The V end was cut by 5 bases, the J end by 8 bases, with 9 bases between. Germline V gene lookup returns CDR1 LNHDA and CDR2 SQIVND (reference sequence). The CDR3 sequence is 11 residues long. Full variable domain (rest looked up from reference TRBV19 and TRBJ1-1): DGGITQSPKYLFRKEGQNVTLSCEQNLNHDAMYWYRQDPGQGLRLIYYSQIVNDFQKGDIAEGYSVSREKKESFPLTVTSAQKNPTAFYLCASSASVEAFFGQGTRLTVV.

This clonotype was counted at least ten times. The V gene is TRBV12-3 or TRBV12-4, the J gene TRBJ2-7; weak D call: TRBD2 (6 bases). The CDR3 covers 13 residues. Trimming shortened V by 3 bases and J by 5 bases, and 11 bases separated the two germline ends. The CDR3 loop reads CASSFTSSHEQYF. As DNA, the CDR3 is TGTGCCAGCAGTTTCACTAGCAGCCACGAGCAGTACTTC.

This clonotype appeared a single time. The rearrangement joins TRBV18 to TRBJ1-2; D gene ambiguous. In germline, CDR1 is KGHSH, CDR2 LQKENI. The CDR3 is 13 residues long. Deletions cut 3 bases from V and 6 bases from J, with 11 bases between. The CDR3: CASSPSRTHGYTF. DNA for the CDR3: TGTGCCAGCTCACCCTCCCGCACCCATGGCTACACCTTC.

This clonotype has a handful of counts. This chain joins TRBV6-5 and TRBJ1-4, with D uncertain. The V gene lost 0 bases and the J gene lost 5 bases, with 10 bases spanning the gap. This CDR3 is 15 amino acids long. Germline CDR1 reads MNHEY; CDR2 reads SVGAGI. The chain's CDR3 is CASSYSAGTNEKLFF. CDR3 bases: TGTGCCAGCAGTTACTCGGCAGGCACGAATGAAAAACTGTTTTTT.

The table lists this clonotype with a few counts. The rearrangement joins TRBV3-1 to TRBJ2-1, with D possibly matching TRBD2 (5 bases). CDR1 and CDR2 (germline): LGHDT, YNNKEL (reference sequence). Trimming took 1 base from V and 2 from J, leaving 9 bases between them. CDR3 length equals 15 residues. In DNA form, the CDR3 reads TGTGCCAGCAGCCAAGGGGGAGAAACCTACAATGAGCAGTTCTTC. Translating it yields CASSQGGETYNEQFF.

The V and J genes are TRBV5-1 and TRBJ1-2; the D is unclear. The CDR3 loop spans 16 amino acids. Deletions cut 5 bases from V and 0 bases from J, with 17 bases between. From germline, CDR1 is SGHRS and CDR2 YFSETQ. CDR3: CASRDRTFSSNYGYTF. The CDR3 DNA sequence: TGCGCCAGCAGGGATAGGACGTTTAGCTCTAACTATGGCTACACCTTC.

The J gene is TRBJ2-5, the V gene TRBV7-9; D perhaps matches TRBD2 (7 bases). CDR1 is SEHNR, CDR2 FQNEAQ, per germline (reference sequence). Deletions cut 5 bases from V and 5 bases from J, with 12 bases between. The CDR3 contains 13 residues. The CDR3, as DNA: TGTGCCAGCAGCCATCGGGGGGCGGAGACCCAGTACTTC. The encoded protein is CASSHRGAETQYF.

The rearrangement uses TRBV10-2 and TRBJ2-1, with 9 bases matching TRBD1. V was pared by 6 bases and J by 4 bases, with 1 base of the junction left unmatched. The CDR3 sequence is 13 residues long. Per germline, CDR1 WSHSY and CDR2 SAAADI. In nucleotides, the CDR3 is TGCGCCAGCAGGGACAGGGGATACAATGAGCAGTTCTTC. Translation gives CASRDRGYNEQFF.

This chain joins TRBV5-4 and TRBJ2-7; 10 nucleotides match TRBD2. Trimming took 3 bases from V and 1 from J; bases not matched to a gene: 7. CDR3 length equals 16 residues. CDR1 is SGHNT and CDR2 is YYREEE in the germline V gene (reference sequence). The CDR3 region is CASSSPSGRGSYEQYF. Written as DNA, the CDR3 is TGTGCCAGCAGCTCACCTAGCGGGAGAGGGTCCTACGAGCAGTACTTC.

This chain links TRBV20-1 with TRBJ2-7; TRBD1 matches 9 bases. The V gene's germline CDR1 is DFQATT and CDR2 SNEGSKA (reference sequence). CDR3 size: 14 residues. V dropped 1 base and J dropped 3; count of bases not matched to a gene: 4. This chain's CDR3 is CSARAGQGSYEQYF. The CDR3 nucleotides read TGCAGTGCTAGAGCGGGACAGGGTAGCTACGAGCAGTACTTC.

V usage is TRBV28 and J usage is TRBJ2-7, with TRBD1 matching 11 bases. The CDR3 is made up of 15 amino acids. CDR1 MDHEN and CDR2 SYDVKM come from the germline V gene. With V trimmed by 9 bases and J by 7 bases, 14 bases remained unmatched. For the CDR3, the DNA is TGTGCCAGTATTGAACCGGGACAGGGGGTGAGTGAGCAGTACTTC. Translating it yields CASIEPGQGVSEQYF.

This clonotype was observed a handful of times. This chain joins TRBV6-5 and TRBJ2-5; tentative D call: TRBD2 (6 bases). CDR1 is MNHEY, CDR2 SVGAGI, per germline. This CDR3 is 14 amino acids long. Trimming shortened V by 2 bases and J by 3 bases, and 10 bases separated the two germline ends. The CDR3 DNA follows: TGTGCCAGCAGTTACCGGGGCGGGGAAGAGACCCAGTACTTC. It is translated as CASSYRGGEETQYF.

The table lists this clonotype with a few counts. The V call is TRBV3-1, the J call TRBJ2-2; 7 nucleotides align to TRBD2. CDR1 and CDR2 (germline): LGHDT, YNNKEL (reference sequence). This CDR3 region has 19 residues. Trimming at V came to 11 bases and at J to 3 bases, leaving 24 bases not matched to a gene. CDR3 bases: TGTGCCTACGATACCCCCTCGGCGGGAGAAGAGTGGCACACCGGGGAGCTGTTTTTT. Protein: CAYDTPSAGEEWHTGELFF.

This clonotype showed up just a few times. V usage is TRBV6-1 and J usage is TRBJ1-1; 7 bases fit TRBD1. The CDR3 is 14 residues long. V shed 6 bases and J 5 bases; nucleotides not matched to a gene: 9. Per the germline V gene, CDR1 is MNHNS and CDR2 is SASEGT. The CDR3 coding sequence is TGTGCCAGCAGCCCTGAGACAGGGTTGACTGAAGCTTTCTTT. Its translation: CASSPETGLTEAFF.

The genes are TRBV12-2 and TRBJ1-2. TRBV12-2 is an annotated pseudogene. This CDR3 region has 14 residues. The CDR3 sequence is CASRWTSRDYGYTF. The CDR3, as DNA: TGTGCAAGTCGCTGGACTTCAAGGGACTATGGCTACACCTTC.

This clonotype turned up a few times. The chain couples TRBV7-2 to TRBJ1-2; D gene uncertain. The V and J ends lost 2 bases and 3 bases respectively, with 13 bases between them. CDR1 SGHTA and CDR2 FQGNSA come from the germline V gene. The CDR3 loop spans 15 amino acids. CDR3 region: CASSLKGPPDYGYTF. In DNA form, the CDR3 reads TGTGCCAGCAGCTTAAAGGGTCCGCCAGACTATGGCTACACCTTC.

This clonotype was counted only a few times. The V call is TRBV20-1, the J call TRBJ2-1; D is perhaps TRBD1 (6 bases). Germline CDR1 reads DFQATT; CDR2 reads SNEGSKA (reference sequence). The length of the CDR3 is 14 residues. The germline V and J ends were trimmed by 5 bases and 2 bases, with 13 bases remaining between them. DNA of the CDR3: TGCAGTGCTCGAGGGGACACGGCCTACAATGAGCAGTTCTTC. This sequence encodes CSARGDTAYNEQFF.

This clonotype was detected ten times or more. V usage is TRBV7-9 and J usage is TRBJ1-1, with D unclear. The CDR3 spans 13 residues. Germline V gene sequence: CDR1 SEHNR, CDR2 FQNEAQ (reference sequence). V was clipped by 5 bases and J by 5 bases, with 12 bases between them. The CDR3 DNA is TGTGCCAGCAGCATAGGTTTGTCGACTGAAGCTTTCTTT. It translates to CASSIGLSTEAFF. The variable domain in full, completed from reference TRBV7-9 and TRBJ1-1, reads DTGVSQNPRHKITKRGQNVTFRCDPISEHNRLYWYRQTLGQGPEFLTYFQNEAQLEKSRLLSDRFSAERPKGSFSTLEIQRTEQGDSAMYLCASSIGLSTEAFFGQGTRLTVV.

The chain combines TRBV6-1 with TRBJ1-5, with D possibly matching TRBD1 (5 bases). Germline CDR1 is MNHNS and CDR2 is SASEGT. Trimming took off 4 bases at V and 7 bases at J, with 14 bases between the two ends. This CDR3 is 14 amino acids long. The CDR3 region is CASSGGVSGQPQHF. For the CDR3, the DNA is TGTGCCAGCAGTGGAGGGGTGTCAGGGCAGCCCCAGCATTTT.

The V call is TRBV5-1, the J call TRBJ2-3; D is unclear. This CDR3 has 12 amino acids. Trimming took off 0 bases at V and 5 bases at J, with 4 bases between the two ends. Looked up from germline, CDR1 is SGHRS and CDR2 is YFSETQ. CDR3 bases: TGCGCCAGCAGCTTGGCTCTAGATACGCAGTATTTT. This gives the protein CASSLALDTQYF.

V and J are TRBV3-1 and TRBJ2-3, with 8 bases matching TRBD2. Losses at the gene ends were 2 bases for V and 3 bases for J; bases not matched to a gene: 4. The CDR3 runs 15 residues. Per the germline V gene, CDR1 is LGHDT and CDR2 is YNNKEL (reference sequence). This CDR3 is CASSQRGGGTDTQYF. CDR3 nucleotide sequence: TGTGCCAGCAGCCAACGTGGCGGGGGGACAGATACGCAGTATTTT.

This chain connects TRBV12-3 or TRBV12-4 to TRBJ2-5; D is perhaps TRBD1 (5 bases). The CDR3 loop spans 12 amino acids. Trimming removed 7 bases from V and 9 bases from J, with 15 bases in between. CDR3 coding DNA: TGTGCCAGCACCTACCAGGGTGGGCCCCAGTACTTC. Translated, it gives CASTYQGGPQYF.